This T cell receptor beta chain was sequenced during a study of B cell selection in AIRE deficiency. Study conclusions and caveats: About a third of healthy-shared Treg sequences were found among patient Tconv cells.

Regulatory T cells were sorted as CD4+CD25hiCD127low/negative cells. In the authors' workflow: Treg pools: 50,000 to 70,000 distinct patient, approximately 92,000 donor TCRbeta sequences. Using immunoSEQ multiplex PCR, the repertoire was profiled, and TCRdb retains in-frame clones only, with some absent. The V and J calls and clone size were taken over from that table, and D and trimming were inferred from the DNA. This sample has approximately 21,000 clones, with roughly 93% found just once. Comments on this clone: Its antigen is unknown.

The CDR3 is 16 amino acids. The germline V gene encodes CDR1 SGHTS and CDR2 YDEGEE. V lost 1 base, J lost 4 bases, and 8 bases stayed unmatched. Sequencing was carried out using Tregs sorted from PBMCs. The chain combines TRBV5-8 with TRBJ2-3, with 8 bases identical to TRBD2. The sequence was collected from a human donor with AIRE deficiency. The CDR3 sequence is CASSLTVRRGADTQYF. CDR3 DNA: TGTGCCAGCAGCTTGACAGTACGGCGGGGGGCAGATACGCAGTATTTT.